These 26 T cell receptor beta chains were all obtained from the same sample, sequenced in a study of blood T cell repertoires in COVID-19. Sequenced by immunoSEQ multiplex PCR; TCRdb stores in-frame clones only, minus some. Here the sample spans 50,000 to 70,000 clones, over 70% being singletons. The source material was peripheral blood. Receptors were obtained from a man aged 60 to 69 with acute or convalescent COVID-19.

As concerns this clone: The same CDR3 also results from other DNA sequences found in this sample. The gene calls are TRBV6-5 and TRBJ2-3; 7 bases are a match to TRBD1. Germline-derived CDR1 and CDR2 are MNHEY and SVGAGI. CDR3 length: 16 amino acids. The V segment lost 0 bases and the J segment 2 bases; nucleotides outside the gene matches: 5. The CDR3 loop reads CASSYSRDRYTDTQYF. The DNA for the CDR3 is TGTGCCAGCAGTTACTCGAGGGACAGATACACAGATACGCAGTATTTT.

The V gene is TRBV6-1, the J gene TRBJ2-4, with D possibly matching TRBD2 (5 bases). CDR1 MNHNS and CDR2 SASEGT come from the germline V gene. Trimming removed 2 bases at V and 2 bases at J, with 7 bases between. The CDR3 has 14 residues. The CDR3 nucleotides read TGTGCCAGCAGTGAACACGGGACCAAAAACATTCAGTACTTC. This codes for CASSEHGTKNIQYF.

This chain joins TRBV10-3 and TRBJ2-5; D is unresolved. The CDR3 extends over 18 amino acids. Germline CDR1 ENHRY, CDR2 SYGVKD. V lost 0 bases and J lost 0, with 17 bases in between. The CDR3 sequence is CAISESTAQTMYQETQYF. As DNA, the CDR3 is TGTGCCATCAGTGAGTCGACTGCGCAGACGATGTACCAAGAGACCCAGTACTTC.

This clone was counted a single time. V is TRBV19 and J is TRBJ1-2, with 7 bases identical to TRBD1. This CDR3 region has 15 residues. CDR1 is LNHDA and CDR2 is SQIVND in the germline V gene (reference sequence). V dropped 3 bases and J dropped 1; count of bases not matched to a gene: 5. The CDR3 loop is CASSIPGQVNYGYTF. The CDR3 DNA follows: TGTGCCAGTAGTATCCCCGGACAGGTTAACTATGGCTACACCTTC.

This chain links TRBV24-1 with TRBJ1-5; D unclear. The CDR3 extends over 13 amino acids. Trimming left V 4 bases short and J 12 bases short, with 15 bases between. Germline CDR1 and CDR2: KGHDR and SFDVKD. This CDR3 reads CATSDTSEQVQHF. DNA for the CDR3: TGTGCCACCAGTGACACATCCGAGCAGGTCCAGCATTTT.

The gene calls are TRBV11-3 and TRBJ1-2; D is possibly TRBD1 (5 bases). Germline assignment: CDR1 SGHNT and CDR2 YENEEA. The CDR3 is made up of 14 amino acids. The V end lost 5 bases, the J end lost 8 bases, and 18 bases lay between the germline ends. The CDR3 DNA sequence: TGTGCCAGCAGCGCAGGACCGGGGGGTAGAGGCTACACCTTC. Protein: CASSAGPGGRGYTF.

The chain employs TRBV4-1 and TRBJ2-2; 11 positions agree with TRBD2. V lost 11 bases to trimming and J lost 0 bases; unmatched junction nucleotides: 8. CDR3 length equals 16 residues. CDR1 MGHRA and CDR2 YSYEKL come from the germline V gene. The DNA of the CDR3 is TGCGCCGGGGCTAGGACTAGCGGGCCGAACACCGGGGAGCTGTTTTTT. Its translation is CAGARTSGPNTGELFF.

This chain joins TRBV25-1 and TRBJ1-2; D gene unclear. From germline, CDR1 is MGHDK and CDR2 SYGVNS. CDR3 size: 14 residues. Trimming cost V 2 bases and J 2 bases, with 9 bases left between them. In DNA, the CDR3 is TGTGCCAGCAGTGAAACGGACTTCAACTATGGCTACACCTTC. It translates to CASSETDFNYGYTF.

The chain links TRBV6-5 to TRBJ1-2; 11 bases are shared with TRBD1. Germline assignment: CDR1 MNHEY and CDR2 SVGAGI. Trimming removed 6 bases from V and 2 bases from J; junction bases left unmatched: 2. This CDR3 spans 14 amino acids. The DNA of the CDR3 is TGTGCCAGCAGCGGACAGGGGGCCAACTATGGCTACACCTTC. This encodes CASSGQGANYGYTF.

The rearrangement joins TRBV27 to TRBJ2-3; no clear D gene. The germline gives CDR1 MNHEY, CDR2 SMNVEV (reference sequence). V dropped 0 bases and J dropped 2 bases, with 15 bases sitting between them. This CDR3 is built from 17 residues. CDR3 coding DNA: TGTGCCAGCAGTTTATCCGTTGTTTTAGTCGACACAGATACGCAGTATTTT. Its translation: CASSLSVVLVDTDTQYF.

The chain combines TRBV5-1 with TRBJ1-2; a possible D gene is TRBD1 (6 bases). CDR1 SGHRS and CDR2 YFSETQ come from the germline V gene. Trimming pared 3 bases from V and 3 bases from J, leaving 12 bases between. This CDR3 region has 14 residues. The CDR3 nucleotides are TGCGCCAGCAGCTCAGCGGGACAACACTATGGCTACACCTTC. Encoded protein: CASSSAGQHYGYTF.

The CDR3 reads CATSGAGQADTQYF. The CDR3 region has the DNA TGTGCCACCAGTGGGGCGGGTCAAGCAGATACGCAGTATTTT. The chain recombines TRBV24-1 with TRBJ2-3; perhaps TRBD2 as D (5 bases). Trimming cost V 5 bases and J 4 bases, with 12 bases left between them. CDR3 length equals 14 residues. CDR1 and CDR2 (germline): KGHDR, SFDVKD.

The V call is TRBV5-4, the J call TRBJ2-3; 7 bases are shared with TRBD2. CDR3 length: 16 residues. The germline V gene has CDR1 SGHNT and CDR2 YYREEE (reference sequence). Losses at the gene ends were 0 bases for V and 2 bases for J; bases not matched to a gene: 6. The CDR3 region has the DNA TGTGCCAGCAGCTTGGGGGGCGGGGGTCTCACAGATACGCAGTATTTT. Its protein is CASSLGGGGLTDTQYF.

This chain uses TRBV5-4 with TRBJ1-1, with a tentative D call TRBD1 (5 bases). Trimming removed 3 bases from V and 5 bases from J, with 17 bases in between. The CDR3 spans 15 residues. Germline V CDR1 and CDR2: SGHNT, YYREEE (reference sequence). As DNA, the CDR3 is TGTGCCAGCAGCTCGATGACAGATTTCCAAACTGAAGCTTTCTTT. Translated, it gives CASSSMTDFQTEAFF.

V usage is TRBV7-9 and J usage is TRBJ2-2, with TRBD1 identical over 8 bases. The CDR3 sequence is 15 residues long. Germline V gives CDR1 SEHNR, CDR2 FQNEAQ (reference sequence). V trimming: 4 bases; J trimming: 3 bases; junction bases outside the gene matches: 4. The CDR3 DNA reads TGTGCCAGCAGCTCCGGGACAGGAGACACCGGGGAGCTGTTTTTT. It encodes CASSSGTGDTGELFF.

The V call is TRBV2, the J call TRBJ1-1; D might be TRBD1 (5 bases). Germline V gene sequence: CDR1 SNHLY, CDR2 FYNNEI. The CDR3 has 12 amino acids. V was clipped by 7 bases and J by 4 bases, with 10 bases between them. CDR3 bases: TGTGCCAGCAATCGGGGGAGCACTGAAGCTTTCTTT. It specifies CASNRGSTEAFF.

The chain combines TRBV21-1 with TRBJ1-5. TRBV21-1 is given as a pseudogene. The length of the CDR3 is 15 residues. In DNA form, the CDR3 reads TGTGCCAGCAGCAAGGAGGGTTATAGCAATCAGCCCCAGCATTTT. Translation gives CASSKEGYSNQPQHF.

This sequence joins TRBV27 and TRBJ1-2, with D perhaps matching TRBD1 (5 bases). V lost 2 bases and J lost 6, with 16 bases in between. Germline CDR1 is MNHEY and CDR2 is SMNVEV (reference sequence). The CDR3 runs 15 residues. CDR3 in DNA: TGTGCCAGCAGTTTAATCGGCGGGGCTAGCAATGGCTACACCTTC. Translation: CASSLIGGASNGYTF.

The V gene is TRBV4-1, the J gene TRBJ1-5; D remains unclear. Germline V gene data show CDR1 as MGHRA and CDR2 as YSYEKL. The CDR3 is 14 residues long. V shed 2 bases and J shed 5 bases, with 10 bases lying between them. This CDR3 reads CASSQQGVHQPQHF. CDR3 DNA sequence: TGCGCCAGCAGCCAACAAGGAGTTCATCAGCCCCAGCATTTT.

V and J are TRBV27 and TRBJ2-7; maybe TRBD2 (7 bases). Germline V CDR1 and CDR2: MNHEY, SMNVEV (reference sequence). The ends were cut back, 2 bases at V and 3 bases at J, with 23 bases in the middle. The CDR3 totals 18 residues. CDR3 sequence (DNA): TGTGCCAGCAGTTTAAAATCCCCGGGGGGCTCGGGAAACTACGAGCAGTACTTC. Translated, it gives CASSLKSPGGSGNYEQYF.

The V call is TRBV5-4, the J call TRBJ2-7, with TRBD2 as a possible D gene (5 bases). The CDR3 has 14 residues. Germline values: CDR1 SGHNT, CDR2 YYREEE (reference sequence). The V gene lost 4 bases and the J gene lost 7 bases, with 18 bases spanning the gap. The CDR3 nucleotides are TGTGCCAGCAGCACCTATGGGGTACTAGGGGAGCAGTACTTC. It is translated as CASSTYGVLGEQYF.

The rearrangement uses TRBV5-1 and TRBJ1-6, with unresolved D. V dropped 5 bases and J dropped 5 bases, with 11 bases sitting between them. From germline, CDR1 is SGHRS and CDR2 YFSETQ. This CDR3 is 14 amino acids long. The CDR3 coding sequence is TGCGCCAGCAGATCCGGGAACAATAATTCACCCCTCCACTTT. As protein: CASRSGNNNSPLHF.

The rearrangement joins TRBV11-2 to TRBJ2-2; 9 bases are a match to TRBD1. The junction had 8 bases not matched to a gene; V was cut back by 5 bases and J by 4 bases. The CDR3 totals 16 residues. The V gene's germline CDR1 is SGHAT and CDR2 FQNNGV. The CDR3: CASSLSGTGFTGELFF. The CDR3 DNA sequence: TGTGCCAGCAGCCTCTCTGGGACAGGGTTCACCGGGGAGCTGTTTTTT.

J is TRBJ1-1 and V is TRBV5-1; 12 bases match TRBD1. The germline V gene has CDR1 SGHRS and CDR2 YFSETQ. V was clipped by 0 bases and J by 7 bases; unmatched bases: 10. The CDR3 covers 17 residues. This CDR3 reads CASSLGGQGALGDEAFF. CDR3 DNA sequence: TGCGCCAGCAGCTTGGGGGGACAGGGGGCCCTTGGGGATGAAGCTTTCTTT.

The rearrangement uses TRBV12-3 or TRBV12-4 and TRBJ2-1; 8 bases match TRBD2. V trimming: 8 bases; J trimming: 7 bases; junction bases outside the gene matches: 4. There are 12 residues in the CDR3. The CDR3 region has the DNA TGTGCCAGCGGACGGGGGGGGAATGAGCAGTTCTTC. It specifies CASGRGGNEQFF.

The chain couples TRBV28 to TRBJ2-1; maybe TRBD2 (7 bases). Deletions cut 4 bases from V and 7 bases from J, with 17 bases between. This CDR3 region has 15 residues. Germline CDR1 is MDHEN and CDR2 is SYDVKM. The CDR3 sequence is CASSSEGGSRNEQFF. The CDR3 DNA follows: TGTGCCAGCAGTTCGGAGGGGGGGAGTCGAAATGAGCAGTTCTTC.